This T cell receptor beta chain was captured in a study of CD8+CD57+ T cells in acquired aplastic anemia listed by TCRdb under 2018. For the study in its entirety: Extracted DNA from sorted CD4+ and CD8+ cells averaged around 3.5 ug, ranging from about 0.18 to 27.4 ug. CD8+CD57+ expansion was defined as frequency above the mean frequency observed in healthy subjects. Overall results and qualifications from the work: Patients and healthy controls showed no significant difference in CD8+ Simpson's diversity (P=0.060). Although under 35 CD8+ CDR3 sequences were shared by patients and controls, these sequences appeared highly expressed in patients and within the immunodominant clones of patients.

The patients picked for sequencing were ones in whom flow cytometry had shown an expansion of CD8+CD57+ cells. Every patient had severe acquired aplastic anemia, diagnosed using the International Study of Aplastic Anemia and Agranulocytosis and Camitta criteria. No patient had received any therapy when blood was sampled. In this study, sorted CD4+ and CD8+ T cells from the blood of healthy subjects and of severe aplastic anemia patients had their TCR repertoires deep-sequenced. In the USA, patient enrollment took place under clinicaltrials.gov protocols 00001620, 01623167, 00001397, 00071045, 00081523 and 00961064. Ficoll-Paque density gradient centrifugation was used to isolate peripheral blood mononuclear cells. Before DNA extraction, CD4+ and CD8+ T cells were sorted with FACS or magnetic beads. This clonotype was recorded many times. This receptor's antigen is unknown. No base qualities exist here, and no much larger clone lies one base off it.

Genomic DNA served as template for TCR beta VDJ combination and CDR3 sequence profiling. TCR repertoire sequencing was run on an Illumina HiSeq 2000. The paper's processing steps were these. TRBV/TRBJ rearrangement plots, CDR3 size and DJ length profiles, and Simpson's diversity index were used to evaluate the repertoires. The most abundant DNA sequence in the deep sequencing data was taken as the immunodominant clone. CDR3 amino acid sequences were screened for sharing across subjects and were compared with published repertoires and the VDJdb database. The public reads were reprocessed in TCRdb via fastp at Q25 and MiXCR, keeping in-frame beta chains. Every distinct CDR3 protein forms one entry, paired with its most common genes and DNA. The V and J calls follow TCRdb's processing rather than the paper's. The sample table records 250,000 or so distinct CDR3 sequences; around 46% of these occur just once. Less than 9% of the sample rests with the top ten.

The clonotype was recovered from a human donor with aplastic anemia. The material sequenced was sorted CD4+, CD8+, or CD8+CD57+ T cells (not recorded which) from PBMCs.

The DNA sequence is given as TGTGCCAGCAGTGAGTACGGGACTAGCGGGGGGACGCAGCAGTTCTTC. It codes for CASSEYGTSGGTQQFF. The sequence joins TRBV6-4 to TRBJ2-1, with 15 middle bases fitting TRBD2. From a lookup of the germline V gene, CDR1 and CDR2 are MRHNA and SNTAGT. The cysteine opens and the phenylalanine closes a CDR3 of 16 amino acids. CDR3 DNA is the only sequence kept; it has 48 bases, read in frame from the first base. The V end gives up 3 bases and the J end 11 bases, leaving 8 bases in the junction not matched to a gene.